A selection of T cell receptor beta chains follows, all from one sample in a study of CXCR3-negative and CXCR3-positive naive CD8 T cells. TCRdb re-called the 5' RACE reads and catalogs CDR3 proteins one per entry, DNA excluded. The table for this sample gives some 130,000 distinct CDR3 sequences. The sequenced sample consisted of naive CXCR3- CD8+ T cells from blood. These receptors were taken from a human donor in good health. Some clones in this sample may be carry-over from other donors' samples. CDR3s include the opening cysteine and the closing phenylalanine or tryptophan.

V,J,CDR3
TRBV5-4,TRBJ2-1,CASSPSGGASYNEQFF
TRBV12-3/TRBV12-4,TRBJ2-7,CASRWGQLSEQYF
TRBV4-1,TRBJ2-7,CASSLGHGVNEQYF
TRBV9,TRBJ1-2,CASSVGGQGDHGYTF
TRBV29-1,TRBJ2-4,CSVRRGTGASDIQYF
TRBV5-1,TRBJ2-3,CASSWTFTDTQYF
TRBV29-1,TRBJ2-2,CSVSGTRPPGELFF
TRBV4-3,TRBJ2-7,CASSQVRQGEEQYF
TRBV12-3/TRBV12-4,TRBJ2-7,CASRGGALGSYEQYF
TRBV7-9,TRBJ1-1,CASSLDLGLNTEAFF
TRBV29-1,TRBJ2-5,CSVEVTSGGEETQYF
TRBV5-4,TRBJ2-7,CASSTSGSYEQYF
TRBV5-5,TRBJ2-3,CASSFHDRPITDTQYF
TRBV27,TRBJ2-3,CASSGSGGRTDTQYF
TRBV9,TRBJ2-2,CASSVADTGELFF
TRBV7-3,TRBJ2-1,CASSQAGAIYNEQFF
TRBV9,TRBJ2-5,CASSPTGYQETQYF
TRBV4-3,TRBJ2-2,CASSQGQTNTGELFF
TRBV6-1,TRBJ2-7,CASSENRGLYEQYF
TRBV4-2,TRBJ1-2,CASSQPGTGQGYGYTF